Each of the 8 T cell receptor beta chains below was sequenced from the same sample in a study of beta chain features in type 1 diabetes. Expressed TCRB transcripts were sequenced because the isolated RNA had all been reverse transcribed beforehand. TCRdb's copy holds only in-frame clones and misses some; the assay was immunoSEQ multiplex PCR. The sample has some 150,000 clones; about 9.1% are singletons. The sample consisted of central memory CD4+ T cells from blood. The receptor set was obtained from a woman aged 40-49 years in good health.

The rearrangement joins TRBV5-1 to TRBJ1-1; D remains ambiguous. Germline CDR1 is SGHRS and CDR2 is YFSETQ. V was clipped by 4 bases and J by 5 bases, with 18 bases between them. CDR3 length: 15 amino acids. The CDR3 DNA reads TGCGCCAGCAGCCGGGAGGAGCTTTCGGGGACTGAAGCTTTCTTT. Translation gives CASSREELSGTEAFF.

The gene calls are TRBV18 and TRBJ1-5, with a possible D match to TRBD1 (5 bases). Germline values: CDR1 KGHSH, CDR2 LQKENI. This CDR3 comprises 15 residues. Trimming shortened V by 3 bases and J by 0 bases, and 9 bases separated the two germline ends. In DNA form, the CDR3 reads TGTGCCAGCTCACCCAACCAGGGTAGCAATCAGCCCCAGCATTTT. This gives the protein CASSPNQGSNQPQHF.

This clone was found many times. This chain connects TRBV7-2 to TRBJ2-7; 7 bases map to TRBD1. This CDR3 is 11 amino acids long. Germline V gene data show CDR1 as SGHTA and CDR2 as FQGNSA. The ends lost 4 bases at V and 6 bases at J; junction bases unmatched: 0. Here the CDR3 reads CASSYRGEQYF. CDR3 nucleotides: TGTGCCAGCAGCTACAGGGGCGAGCAGTACTTC.

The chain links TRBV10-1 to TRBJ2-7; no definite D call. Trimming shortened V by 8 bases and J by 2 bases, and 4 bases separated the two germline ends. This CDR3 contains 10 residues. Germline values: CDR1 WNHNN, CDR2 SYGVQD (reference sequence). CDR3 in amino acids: CASFTYEQYF. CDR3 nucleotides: TGCGCCAGCTTCACCTACGAGCAGTACTTC.

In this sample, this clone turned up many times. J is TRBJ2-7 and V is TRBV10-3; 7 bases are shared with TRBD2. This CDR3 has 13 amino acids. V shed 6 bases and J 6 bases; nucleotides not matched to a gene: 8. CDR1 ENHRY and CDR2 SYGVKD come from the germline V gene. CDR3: CAIRTAGEGEQYF. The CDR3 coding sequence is TGTGCCATCAGGACGGCCGGGGAGGGCGAGCAGTACTTC.

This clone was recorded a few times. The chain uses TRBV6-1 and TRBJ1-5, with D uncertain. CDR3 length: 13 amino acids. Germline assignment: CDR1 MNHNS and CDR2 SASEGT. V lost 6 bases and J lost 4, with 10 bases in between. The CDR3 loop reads CASSPGGNQPQHF. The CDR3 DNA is TGTGCCAGCAGCCCTGGAGGGAATCAGCCCCAGCATTTT.

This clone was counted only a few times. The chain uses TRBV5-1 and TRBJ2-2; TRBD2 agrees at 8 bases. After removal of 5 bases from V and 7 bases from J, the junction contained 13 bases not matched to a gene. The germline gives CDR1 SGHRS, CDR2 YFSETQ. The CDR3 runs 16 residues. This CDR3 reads CASRLREGLLGGELFF. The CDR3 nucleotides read TGCGCCAGCAGACTCCGGGAGGGACTGTTAGGCGGGGAGCTGTTTTTT.

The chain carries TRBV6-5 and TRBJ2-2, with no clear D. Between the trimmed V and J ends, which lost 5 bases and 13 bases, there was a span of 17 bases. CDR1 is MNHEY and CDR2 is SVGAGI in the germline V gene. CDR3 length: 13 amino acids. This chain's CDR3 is CASSESGIRTLFF. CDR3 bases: TGTGCCAGCAGTGAATCCGGTATCCGAACGCTGTTTTTT.